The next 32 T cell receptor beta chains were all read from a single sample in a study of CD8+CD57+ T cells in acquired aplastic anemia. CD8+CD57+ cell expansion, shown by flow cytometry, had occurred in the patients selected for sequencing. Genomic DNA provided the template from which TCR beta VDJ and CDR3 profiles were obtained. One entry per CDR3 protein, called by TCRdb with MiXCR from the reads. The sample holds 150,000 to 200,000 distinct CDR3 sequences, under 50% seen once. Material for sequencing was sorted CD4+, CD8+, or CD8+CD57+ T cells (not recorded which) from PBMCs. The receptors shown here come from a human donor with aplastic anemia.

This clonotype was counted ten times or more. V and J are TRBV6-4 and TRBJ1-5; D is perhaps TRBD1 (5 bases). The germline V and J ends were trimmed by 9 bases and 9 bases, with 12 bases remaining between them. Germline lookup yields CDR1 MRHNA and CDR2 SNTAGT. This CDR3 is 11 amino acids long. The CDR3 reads CARTAARPQHF. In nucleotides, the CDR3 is TGTGCCAGGACAGCTGCGAGGCCCCAGCATTTT.

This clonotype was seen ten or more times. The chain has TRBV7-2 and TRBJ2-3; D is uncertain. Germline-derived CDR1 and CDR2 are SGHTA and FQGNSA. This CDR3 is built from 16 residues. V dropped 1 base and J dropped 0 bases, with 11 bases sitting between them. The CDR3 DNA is TGTGCCAGCAGCTTAGGGCAGACCCTTAGCACAGATACGCAGTATTTT. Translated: CASSLGQTLSTDTQYF. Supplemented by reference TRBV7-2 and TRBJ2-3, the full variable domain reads GAGVSQSPSNKVTEKGKDVELRCDPISGHTALYWYRQSLGQGLEFLIYFQGNSAPDKSGLPSDRFSAERTGGSVSTLTIQRTQQEDSAVYLCASSLGQTLSTDTQYFGPGTRLTVL.

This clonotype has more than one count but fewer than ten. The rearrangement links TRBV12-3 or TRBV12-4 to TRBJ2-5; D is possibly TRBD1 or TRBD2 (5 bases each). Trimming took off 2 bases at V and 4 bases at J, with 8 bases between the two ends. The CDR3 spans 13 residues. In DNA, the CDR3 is TGTGCCAGCAGTTTATCCGGGACAGAGACCCAGTACTTC. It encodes CASSLSGTETQYF.

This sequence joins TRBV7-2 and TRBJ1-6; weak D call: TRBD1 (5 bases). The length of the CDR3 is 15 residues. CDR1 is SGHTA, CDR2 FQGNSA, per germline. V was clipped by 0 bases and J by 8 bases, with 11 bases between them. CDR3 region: CASSLAGDWDSPLHF. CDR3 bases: TGTGCCAGCAGCTTAGCTGGGGACTGGGATTCACCCCTCCACTTT. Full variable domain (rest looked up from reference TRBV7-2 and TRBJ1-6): GAGVSQSPSNKVTEKGKDVELRCDPISGHTALYWYRQSLGQGLEFLIYFQGNSAPDKSGLPSDRFSAERTGGSVSTLTIQRTQQEDSAVYLCASSLAGDWDSPLHFGNGTRLTVT.

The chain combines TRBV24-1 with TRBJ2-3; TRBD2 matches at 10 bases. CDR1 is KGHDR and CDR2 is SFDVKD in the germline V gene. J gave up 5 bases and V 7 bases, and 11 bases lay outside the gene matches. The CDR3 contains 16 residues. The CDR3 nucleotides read TGTGCCACCAGACCCTCTAGCGGGAGTGAGTTAGATACGCAGTATTTT. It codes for CATRPSSGSELDTQYF.

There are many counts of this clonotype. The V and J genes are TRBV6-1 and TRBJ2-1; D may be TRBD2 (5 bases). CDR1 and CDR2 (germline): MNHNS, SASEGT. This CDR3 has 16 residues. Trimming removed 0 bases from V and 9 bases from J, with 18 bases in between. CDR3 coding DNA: TGTGCCAGCAGTGAAGCGCTGGCGGGCCTGGGCAGTGAGCAGTTCTTC. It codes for CASSEALAGLGSEQFF.

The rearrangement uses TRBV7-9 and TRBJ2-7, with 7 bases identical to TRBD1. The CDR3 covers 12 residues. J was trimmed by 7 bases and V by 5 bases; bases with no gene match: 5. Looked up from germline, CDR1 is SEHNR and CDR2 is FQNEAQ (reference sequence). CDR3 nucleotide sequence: TGTGCCAGCAGCGCCAACAGGGGAGAGCAGTACTTC. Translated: CASSANRGEQYF.

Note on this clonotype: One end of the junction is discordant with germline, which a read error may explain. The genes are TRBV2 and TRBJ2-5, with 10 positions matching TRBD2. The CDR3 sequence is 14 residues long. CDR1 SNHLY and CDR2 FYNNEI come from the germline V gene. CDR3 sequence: CASSEGLARETQCF. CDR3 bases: TGTGCCAGCAGTGAGGGACTAGCGAGGGAGACCCAGTGCTTC. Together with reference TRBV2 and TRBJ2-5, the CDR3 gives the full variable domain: EPEVTQTPSHQVTQMGQEVILRCVPISNHLYFYWYRQILGQKVEFLVSFYNNEISEKSEIFDDQFSVERPDGSNFTLKIRSTKLEDSAMYFCASSEGLARETQCFGPGTRLLVL.

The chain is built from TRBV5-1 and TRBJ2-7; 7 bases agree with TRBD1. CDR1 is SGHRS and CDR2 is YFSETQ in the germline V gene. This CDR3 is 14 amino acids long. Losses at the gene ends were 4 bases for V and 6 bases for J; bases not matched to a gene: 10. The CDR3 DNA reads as TGCGCCAGCAGCAGCGGTGAGGGGGCGGCCGAGCAGTACTTC. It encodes CASSSGEGAAEQYF. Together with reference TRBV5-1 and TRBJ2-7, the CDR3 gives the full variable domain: KAGVTQTPRYLIKTRGQQVTLSCSPISGHRSVSWYQQTPGQGLQFLFEYFSETQRNKGNFPGRFSGRQFSNSRSEMNVSTLELGDSALYLCASSSGEGAAEQYFGPGTRLTVT.

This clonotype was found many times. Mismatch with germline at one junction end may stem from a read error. CDR3 in DNA: TGTGCCAGTAGCATAGGACGGATACGACGTGTCGCCGAGCAGTACTTC. Its protein product is CASSIGRIRRVAEQYF. The chain carries TRBV19 and TRBJ2-7; D is ambiguous. Per the germline V gene, CDR1 is LNHDA and CDR2 is SQIVND (reference sequence). This CDR3 has 16 amino acids.

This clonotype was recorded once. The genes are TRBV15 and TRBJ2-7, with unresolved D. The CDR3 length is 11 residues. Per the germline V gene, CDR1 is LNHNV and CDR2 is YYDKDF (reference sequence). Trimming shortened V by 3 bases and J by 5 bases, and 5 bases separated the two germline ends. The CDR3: CATSSTNEQYF. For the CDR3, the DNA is TGTGCCACCAGCAGCACTAACGAGCAGTACTTC.

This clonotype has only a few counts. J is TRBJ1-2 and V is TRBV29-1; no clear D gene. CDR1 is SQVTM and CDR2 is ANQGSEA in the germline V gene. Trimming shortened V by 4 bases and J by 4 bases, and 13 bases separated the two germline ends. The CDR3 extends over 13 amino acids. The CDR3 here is CSVADPKGYGYTF. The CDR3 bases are TGCAGCGTTGCTGACCCGAAGGGCTATGGCTACACCTTC. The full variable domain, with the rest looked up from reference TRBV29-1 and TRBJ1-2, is SAVISQKPSRDICQRGTSLTIQCQVDSQVTMMFWYRQQPGQSLTLIATANQGSEATYESGFVIDKFPISRPNLTFSTLTVSNMSPEDSSIYLCSVADPKGYGYTFGSGTRLTVV.

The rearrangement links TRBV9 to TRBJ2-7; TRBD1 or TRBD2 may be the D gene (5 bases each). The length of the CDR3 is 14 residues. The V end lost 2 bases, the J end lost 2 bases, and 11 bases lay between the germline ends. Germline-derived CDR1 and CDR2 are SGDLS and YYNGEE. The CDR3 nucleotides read TGTGCCAGCAGCGTCGGAGAGGGACCCTACGAGCAGTACTTC. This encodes CASSVGEGPYEQYF.

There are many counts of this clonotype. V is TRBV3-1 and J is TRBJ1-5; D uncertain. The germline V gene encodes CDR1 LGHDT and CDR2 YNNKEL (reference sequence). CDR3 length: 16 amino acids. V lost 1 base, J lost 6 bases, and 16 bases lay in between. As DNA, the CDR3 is TGTGCCAGCAGCCAAGGCGTCGCGCAGCTCGGTCAGCCCCAGCATTTT. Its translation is CASSQGVAQLGQPQHF.

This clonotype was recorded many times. In nucleotides, the CDR3 is TGCGCCAGCAGCCGGGAGGGGCACGAGCAGTACTTC. It codes for CASSREGHEQYF. The V and J genes are TRBV5-1 and TRBJ2-7; 8 nucleotides line up with TRBD2. The length of the CDR3 is 12 residues. In germline, CDR1 is SGHRS, CDR2 YFSETQ. V lost 4 bases, J lost 5 bases, and 2 bases stayed unmatched.

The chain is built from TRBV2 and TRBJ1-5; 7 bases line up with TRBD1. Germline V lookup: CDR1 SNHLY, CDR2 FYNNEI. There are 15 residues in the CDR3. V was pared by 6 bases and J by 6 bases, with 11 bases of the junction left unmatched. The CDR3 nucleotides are TGTGCCAGCAGCTCTGTGACAGGGAGGGCTCAGCCCCAGCATTTT. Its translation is CASSSVTGRAQPQHF.

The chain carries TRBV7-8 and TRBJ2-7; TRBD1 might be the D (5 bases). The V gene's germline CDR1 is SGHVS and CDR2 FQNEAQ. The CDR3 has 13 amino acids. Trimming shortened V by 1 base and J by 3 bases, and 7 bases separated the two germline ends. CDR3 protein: CASSLEGFYEQYF. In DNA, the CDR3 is TGTGCCAGCAGCTTAGAGGGGTTCTACGAGCAGTACTTC.

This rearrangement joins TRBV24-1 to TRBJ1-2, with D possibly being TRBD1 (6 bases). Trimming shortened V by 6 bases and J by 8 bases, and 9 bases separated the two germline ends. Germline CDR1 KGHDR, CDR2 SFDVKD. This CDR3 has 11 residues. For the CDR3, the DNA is TGTGCCACCAGTACAGGGAAAGGCTACACCTTC. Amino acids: CATSTGKGYTF.

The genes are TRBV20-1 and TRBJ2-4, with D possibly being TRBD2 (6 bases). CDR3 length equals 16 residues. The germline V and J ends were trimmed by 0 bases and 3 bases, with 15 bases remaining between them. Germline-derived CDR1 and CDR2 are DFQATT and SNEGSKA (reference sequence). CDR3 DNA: TGCAGTGCTAGAGAGGGATCCGGCGGGGTCAAAAACATTCAGTACTTC. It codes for CSAREGSGGVKNIQYF.

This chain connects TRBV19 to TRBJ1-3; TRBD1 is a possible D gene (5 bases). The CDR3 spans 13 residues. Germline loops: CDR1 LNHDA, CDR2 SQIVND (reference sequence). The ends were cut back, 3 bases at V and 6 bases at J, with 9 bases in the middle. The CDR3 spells CASSMAGPNTIYF. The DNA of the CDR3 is TGTGCCAGTAGTATGGCAGGGCCAAACACCATATATTTT. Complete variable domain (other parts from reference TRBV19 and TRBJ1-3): DGGITQSPKYLFRKEGQNVTLSCEQNLNHDAMYWYRQDPGQGLRLIYYSQIVNDFQKGDIAEGYSVSREKKESFPLTVTSAQKNPTAFYLCASSMAGPNTIYFGEGSWLTVV.

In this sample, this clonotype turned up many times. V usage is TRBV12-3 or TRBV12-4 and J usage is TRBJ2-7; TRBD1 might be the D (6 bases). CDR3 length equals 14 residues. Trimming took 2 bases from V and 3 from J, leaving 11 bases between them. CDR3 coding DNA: TGTGCCAGCAGTTTATCAGGGGAAGTCTACGAGCAGTACTTC. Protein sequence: CASSLSGEVYEQYF.

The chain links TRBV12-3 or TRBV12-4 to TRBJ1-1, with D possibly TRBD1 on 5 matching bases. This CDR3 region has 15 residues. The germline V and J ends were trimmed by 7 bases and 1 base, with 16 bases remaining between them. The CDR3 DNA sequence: TGTGCCAGCACCGGAGGGTCCGGGGCGAACACTGAAGCTTTCTTT. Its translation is CASTGGSGANTEAFF.

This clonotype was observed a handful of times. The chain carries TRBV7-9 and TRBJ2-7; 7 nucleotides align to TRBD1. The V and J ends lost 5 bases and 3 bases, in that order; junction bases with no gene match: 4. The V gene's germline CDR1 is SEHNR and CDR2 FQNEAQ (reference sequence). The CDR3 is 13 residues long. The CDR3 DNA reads TGTGCCAGCAGCCCTGGACAGGTCTACGAGCAGTACTTC. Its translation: CASSPGQVYEQYF.

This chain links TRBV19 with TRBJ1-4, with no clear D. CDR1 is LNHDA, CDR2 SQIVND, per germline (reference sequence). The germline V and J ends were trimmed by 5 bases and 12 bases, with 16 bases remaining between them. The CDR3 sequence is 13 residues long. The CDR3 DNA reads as TGTGCCAGTAGTCCTGGGAGCGGAGCGGAACTGTTTTTT. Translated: CASSPGSGAELFF.

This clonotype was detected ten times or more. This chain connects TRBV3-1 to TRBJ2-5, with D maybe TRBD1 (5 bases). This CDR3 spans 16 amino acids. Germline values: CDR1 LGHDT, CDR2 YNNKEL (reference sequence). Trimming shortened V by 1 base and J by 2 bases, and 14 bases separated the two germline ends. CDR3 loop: CASSQVQGVGQETQYF. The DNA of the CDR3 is TGTGCCAGCAGCCAAGTGCAAGGGGTCGGTCAAGAGACCCAGTACTTC.

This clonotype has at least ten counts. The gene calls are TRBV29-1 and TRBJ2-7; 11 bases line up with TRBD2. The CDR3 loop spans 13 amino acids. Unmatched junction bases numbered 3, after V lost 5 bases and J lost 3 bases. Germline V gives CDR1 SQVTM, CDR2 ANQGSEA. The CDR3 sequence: CSVFTSGSYEQYF. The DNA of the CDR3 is TGCAGCGTTTTTACTAGCGGGAGCTACGAGCAGTACTTC.

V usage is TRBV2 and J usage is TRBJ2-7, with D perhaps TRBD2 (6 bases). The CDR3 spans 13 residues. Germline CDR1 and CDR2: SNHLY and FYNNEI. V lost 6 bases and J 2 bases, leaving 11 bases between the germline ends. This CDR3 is CASRGDWTYEQYF. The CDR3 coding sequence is TGTGCCAGCAGGGGGGACTGGACCTACGAGCAGTACTTC.

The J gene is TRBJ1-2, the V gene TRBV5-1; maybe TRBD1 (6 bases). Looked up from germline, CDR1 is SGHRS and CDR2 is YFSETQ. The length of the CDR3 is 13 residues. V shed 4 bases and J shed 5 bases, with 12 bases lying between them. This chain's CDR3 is CASSVLQGYGYTF. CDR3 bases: TGCGCCAGCAGCGTCTTACAGGGTTATGGCTACACCTTC.

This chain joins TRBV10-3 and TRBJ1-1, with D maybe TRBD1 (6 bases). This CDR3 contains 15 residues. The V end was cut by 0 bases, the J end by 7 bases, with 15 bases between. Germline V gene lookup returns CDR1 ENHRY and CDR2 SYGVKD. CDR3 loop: CAISESPGTIGEAFF. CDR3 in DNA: TGTGCCATCAGTGAGTCCCCAGGGACAATTGGTGAAGCTTTCTTT.

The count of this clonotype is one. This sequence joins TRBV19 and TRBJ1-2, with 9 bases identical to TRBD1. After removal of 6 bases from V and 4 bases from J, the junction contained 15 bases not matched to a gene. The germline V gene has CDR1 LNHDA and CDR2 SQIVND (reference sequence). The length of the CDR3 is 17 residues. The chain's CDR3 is CASRVGNRGRAGYGYTF. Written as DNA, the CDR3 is TGTGCCAGTAGAGTCGGGAACAGGGGGCGAGCAGGCTATGGCTACACCTTC. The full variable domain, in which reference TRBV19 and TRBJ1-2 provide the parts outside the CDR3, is DGGITQSPKYLFRKEGQNVTLSCEQNLNHDAMYWYRQDPGQGLRLIYYSQIVNDFQKGDIAEGYSVSREKKESFPLTVTSAQKNPTAFYLCASRVGNRGRAGYGYTFGSGTRLTVV.

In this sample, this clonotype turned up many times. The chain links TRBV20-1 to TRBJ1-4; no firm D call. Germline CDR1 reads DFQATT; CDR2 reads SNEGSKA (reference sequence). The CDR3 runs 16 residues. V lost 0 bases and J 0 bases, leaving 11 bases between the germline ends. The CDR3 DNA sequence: TGCAGTGCTAGAGATTCTCGTGGGTCAACTAATGAAAAACTGTTTTTT. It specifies CSARDSRGSTNEKLFF.

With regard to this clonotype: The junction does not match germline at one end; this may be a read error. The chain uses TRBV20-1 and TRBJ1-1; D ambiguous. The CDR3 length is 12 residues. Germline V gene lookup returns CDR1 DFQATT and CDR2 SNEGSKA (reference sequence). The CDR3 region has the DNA TGCAGTGCTGGAGATTTTGGCACTGAAGCTTTCTTT. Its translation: CSAGDFGTEAFF.